These T cell receptor beta chains were read from a single sample in a study of shared T cell receptors in the human thymus. Assay used: immunoSEQ multiplex PCR; TCRdb lists only in-frame clones, some missing. The repertoire holds 500,000 to 550,000 clones, with around three quarters as singletons. A further study also used this sample, focusing on human thymus T cells.

The sample taken for sequencing was thymocytes. These receptors all stem from a boy in the first two years of life with a congenital heart defect. Each CDR3 is given with its conserved first and last residue. The D gene is left open where the match is weak. Clone size is shown for a subset of rows, as once, few, many or a class of expanded clone.

v_call	clone_size	j_call	d_call	cdr3_nt	cdr3_aa
TRBV6-5	.	TRBJ2-7	.	TGTGCCAGCAGTTACTCGCGGACAGCCTACGAGCAGTACTTC	CASSYSRTAYEQYF
TRBV13	.	TRBJ2-7	TRBD1	TGTGCCAGCAGCTGGGGACAGATCCACGAGCAGTACTTC	CASSWGQIHEQYF
TRBV4-1	.	TRBJ2-7	TRBD2	TGCGCCAGCAGCCAAGGGGCGGGAGGCGGGGAGCAGTACTTC	CASSQGAGGGEQYF
TRBV27	.	TRBJ2-7	.	TGTGCCAGCAGTTTAATTGGCAGGGACTACGAGCAGTACTTC	CASSLIGRDYEQYF
TRBV14	.	TRBJ1-2	TRBD1	TGTGCCAGCAGCCAAGCGACAGGGGATGGCTACACCTTC	CASSQATGDGYTF
TRBV13	.	TRBJ2-3	.	TGTGCCAGCAGCTTAGTGCGGAACACAGATACGCAGTATTTT	CASSLVRNTDTQYF
TRBV7-6	.	TRBJ2-5	TRBD2	TGTGCCAGCAGCCCCCCTAGCGGGAGGGCCCAAGGGCAAGAGACCCAGTACTTC	CASSPPSGRAQGQETQYF
TRBV6-7	.	TRBJ2-1	.	TGTGCCAGCAGAGATGTTGCGCGACAGGCTCCCTACAATGAGCAGTTCTTC	CASRDVARQAPYNEQFF
TRBV27	.	TRBJ2-1	TRBD2	TGTGCCAGCAGTCCCCTAGCGGGAGGGCCAAGTAGACCCTACAATGAGCAGTTCTTC	CASSPLAGGPSRPYNEQFF
TRBV20-1	.	TRBJ1-6	TRBD1	TGCAGTGCTATCAGACAGGGGTGCCAACACTTT	CSAIRQGCQHF
TRBV15	.	TRBJ2-3	TRBD1	TGTGCCACCAGCAGAGTCAGGACAGGGCTGAGTGTCCGTGAAGATACGCAGTATTTT	CATSRVRTGLSVREDTQYF
TRBV7-9	few	TRBJ2-2	TRBD1	TGTGCCAGCAGCCCGACAGGGCAGAACACCGGGGAGCTGTTTTTT	CASSPTGQNTGELFF
TRBV30	.	TRBJ2-5	.	TGTGCCTGGTGTGGACTTCGCCTACCGCAGAAGACCCAGTACTTC	CAWCGLRLPQKTQYF
TRBV11-2	.	TRBJ2-3	TRBD2	TGTGCCAGCAGCCCCTCCTCTAGCGGGAGTAAAGATACGCAGTATTTT	CASSPSSSGSKDTQYF
TRBV10-1	.	TRBJ2-5	TRBD2	TGCGCCAGCAGTGCTGCGGGAGGGGTCCGGGAGACCCAGTACTTC	CASSAAGGVRETQYF
TRBV6-6	.	TRBJ2-1	.	TGTGCCAGCAGTTTGAACAGGTTAAGTGAGCAGTTCTTC	CASSLNRLSEQFF
TRBV7-8	.	TRBJ1-2	.	TGTGCCAGCAGCTGGATCCAGGGGTCGAGTGGCTACACCTTC	CASSWIQGSSGYTF
TRBV25-1	.	TRBJ2-1	TRBD2	TGTGCCAGCAGTGATGAAACAGGACTAGCGGGACGTGAGCAGTTCTTC	CASSDETGLAGREQFF
TRBV5-1	.	TRBJ1-2	.	TGCGCCAGCAGCCGGCAGACGGGGGGATGTGGTGGCTACACCTTC	CASSRQTGGCGGYTF
TRBV5-4	.	TRBJ2-7	TRBD1	TGTGCCAGCAGCTTGTCGGACAGGGGGAGGGTGGAGCAGTACTTC	CASSLSDRGRVEQYF
TRBV7-6	.	TRBJ2-1	TRBD2	TGTGCCAGCAGCTCGGGACTAGCGGGAGGAGGGTTTGACAATGAGCAGTTCTTC	CASSSGLAGGGFDNEQFF
TRBV7-7	.	TRBJ2-2	TRBD1	TGTGCCAGCAGCTTGGGACAGGGGGATTACACCGGGGAGCTGTTTTTT	CASSLGQGDYTGELFF
TRBV10-3	few	TRBJ1-5	.	TGTGCCATCAAATCTACAGGGTCTGGCAATCAGCCCCAGCATTTT	CAIKSTGSGNQPQHF
TRBV11-2	.	TRBJ2-2	.	TGTGCCAGCAGCCCTTCGGCCGGGGAGCTGTTTTTT	CASSPSAGELFF
TRBV5-6	.	TRBJ2-6	TRBD1	TGTGCCAGCAGCTCTACCGGGACAGGGGAACCCCGGAGGGCCAACGTCCTGACTTTC	CASSSTGTGEPRRANVLTF
TRBV10-3	.	TRBJ2-5	.	TGTGCCATCAGTGAGCGGCACCGGGGTCGGACCCAGTACTTC	CAISERHRGRTQYF
TRBV21-1	.	TRBJ1-4	.	TGTGCCAGCAGCAGAGGGGGCAAGACTAATGAAAAACTGTTTTTT	CASSRGGKTNEKLFF
TRBV4-1	.	TRBJ2-7	TRBD1	TGCGCCAGCAGCCAATGGATCGGACAGGGGGCGGGAGAGCAGTACTTC	CASSQWIGQGAGEQYF
TRBV19	.	TRBJ2-1	TRBD2	TGTGCCAGTAGTATCCAAACTAGCGCATACAATGAGCAGTTCTTC	CASSIQTSAYNEQFF
TRBV30	few	TRBJ2-1	TRBD2	TGTGCCTGGAGTAGGAGCCTAGCGGGACGCAATGAGCAGTTCTTC	CAWSRSLAGRNEQFF
TRBV19	.	TRBJ1-5	TRBD1	TGTGCCAGTAGTTCCCTCCGGCAGGGGGTAGATCAGCCCCAGCATTTT	CASSSLRQGVDQPQHF
TRBV11-2	.	TRBJ2-7	TRBD1	TGTGCCAGCAGCCAACCGGGACAGGGGTGGTACGAGCAGTACTTC	CASSQPGQGWYEQYF
TRBV5-4	.	TRBJ2-3	.	TGTGCCAGCACCCCTGAGGCGCGGAGCGGGTCCCCCACAGATACGCAGTATTTT	CASTPEARSGSPTDTQYF
TRBV30	.	TRBJ2-7	.	TGTGCCTGGAGTCCGGGACAATTTTACGAGCAGTACTTC	CAWSPGQFYEQYF
TRBV21-1	.	TRBJ2-7	.	TGTGCCAGCAGGGCCGGGACAGGTAACTACGAGCAGTACTTC	CASRAGTGNYEQYF
TRBV5-6	.	TRBJ2-1	TRBD2	TGTGCCAGCAGCTGGGGACTAGCGGAATACAATGAGCAGTTCTTC	CASSWGLAEYNEQFF
TRBV2	.	TRBJ2-1	TRBD1	TGTGCCAGCAGCCGACAGGGGGCCTACAATGAGCAGTTCTTC	CASSRQGAYNEQFF
TRBV7-3	few	TRBJ2-3	.	TGTGCCAGCAGCTTAATATCAGGATCCGGATCGGATACGCAGTATTTT	CASSLISGSGSDTQYF
TRBV4-2	few	TRBJ2-7	TRBD2	TGTGCCAGCAGCGACCGGACTAGCGGGATCTACGAGCAGTACTTC	CASSDRTSGIYEQYF
TRBV5-6	.	TRBJ1-5	TRBD1	TGTGCCAGCAGCTTAGGGGGCGCGGGTAATCAGCCCCAGCATTTT	CASSLGGAGNQPQHF
TRBV4-3	.	TRBJ2-1	TRBD2	TGCGCCAGCAGCCTGCCTCGAATTATTAGCGGGAGGCTTTACAATGAGCAGTTCTTC	CASSLPRIISGRLYNEQFF
TRBV2	.	TRBJ2-7	.	TGTGCCAGCAACCCCACAGGGATTTGCAACGAGCAGTACTTC	CASNPTGICNEQYF
TRBV11-2	.	TRBJ1-2	TRBD1	TGTGCCAGCAGCTTGTCAGGGGGGAACTATGGCTACACCTTC	CASSLSGGNYGYTF
TRBV25-1	.	TRBJ2-7	TRBD1	TGTGCCAGCAGTGAGGGACAGGGGGTTAACTACGAGCAGTACTTC	CASSEGQGVNYEQYF
TRBV19	.	TRBJ1-5	.	TGTGCCAGTATTGGGACACTTAAAACGGGCAATCAGCCCCAGCATTTT	CASIGTLKTGNQPQHF
TRBV4-3	.	TRBJ2-7	.	TGCGCCAGCAGCCAAGCAATCGGCTCCTACGAGCAGTACTTC	CASSQAIGSYEQYF
TRBV4-3	once	TRBJ2-7	.	TGCGCCAGCAGCCCCCGGGACTCCGTCGGGACCTACGAGCAGTACTTC	CASSPRDSVGTYEQYF
TRBV6-8	.	TRBJ2-1	TRBD1	TGTGCCAGCAGTCCCCGGGACAGGGGGGATGAGCAGTTCTTC	CASSPRDRGDEQFF